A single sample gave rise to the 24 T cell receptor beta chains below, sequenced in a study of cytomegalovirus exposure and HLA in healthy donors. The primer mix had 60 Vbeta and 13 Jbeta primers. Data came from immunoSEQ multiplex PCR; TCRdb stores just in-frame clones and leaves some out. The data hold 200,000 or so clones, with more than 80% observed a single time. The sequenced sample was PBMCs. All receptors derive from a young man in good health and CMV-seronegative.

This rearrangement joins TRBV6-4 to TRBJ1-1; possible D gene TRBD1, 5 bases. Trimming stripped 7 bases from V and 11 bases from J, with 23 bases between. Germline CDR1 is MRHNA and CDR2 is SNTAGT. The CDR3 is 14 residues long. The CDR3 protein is CASKVRRDRRGAFF. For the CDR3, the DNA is TGTGCCAGCAAGGTGAGAAGGGATAGACGGGGGGCTTTCTTT.

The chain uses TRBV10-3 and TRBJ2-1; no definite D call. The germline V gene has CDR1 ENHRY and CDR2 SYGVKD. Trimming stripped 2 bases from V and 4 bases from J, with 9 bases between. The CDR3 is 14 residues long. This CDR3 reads CAISEEQLYNEQFF. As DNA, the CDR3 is TGTGCCATCAGTGAGGAACAGTTATACAATGAGCAGTTCTTC.

CDR3 sequence: CASSLPQGDTQYF. Written as DNA, the CDR3 is TGTGCCAGCAGCTTGCCCCAGGGGGATACGCAGTATTTT. V usage is TRBV5-4 and J usage is TRBJ2-3; D is perhaps TRBD1 (6 bases). V dropped 1 base and J dropped 6 bases, with 9 bases sitting between them. Germline V gene sequence: CDR1 SGHNT, CDR2 YYREEE (reference sequence). CDR3 length equals 13 residues.

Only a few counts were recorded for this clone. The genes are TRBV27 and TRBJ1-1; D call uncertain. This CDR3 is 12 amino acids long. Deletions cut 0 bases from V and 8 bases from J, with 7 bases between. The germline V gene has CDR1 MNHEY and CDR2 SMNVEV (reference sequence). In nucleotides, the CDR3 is TGTGCCAGCAGTTTATCGGGGAGGGAAGCTTTCTTT. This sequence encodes CASSLSGREAFF.

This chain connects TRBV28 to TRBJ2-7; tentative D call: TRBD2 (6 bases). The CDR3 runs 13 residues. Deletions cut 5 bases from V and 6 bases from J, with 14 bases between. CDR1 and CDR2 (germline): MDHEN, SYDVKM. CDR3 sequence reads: CASSPSTRSEQYF. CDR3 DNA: TGTGCCAGCAGTCCCTCGACTAGGTCCGAGCAGTACTTC.

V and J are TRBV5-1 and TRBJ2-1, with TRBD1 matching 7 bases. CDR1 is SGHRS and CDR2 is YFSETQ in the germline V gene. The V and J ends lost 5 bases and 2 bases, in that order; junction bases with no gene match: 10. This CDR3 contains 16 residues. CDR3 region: CASRLLTGFAYNEQFF. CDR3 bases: TGCGCCAGCAGACTCCTGACAGGGTTCGCCTACAATGAGCAGTTCTTC.

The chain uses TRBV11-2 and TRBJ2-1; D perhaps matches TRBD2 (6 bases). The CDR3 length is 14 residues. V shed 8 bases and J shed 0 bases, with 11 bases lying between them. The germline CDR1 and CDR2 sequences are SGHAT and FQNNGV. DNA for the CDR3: TGTGCCAGCGGGGGGTTGAGCTCCTACAATGAGCAGTTCTTC. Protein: CASGGLSSYNEQFF.

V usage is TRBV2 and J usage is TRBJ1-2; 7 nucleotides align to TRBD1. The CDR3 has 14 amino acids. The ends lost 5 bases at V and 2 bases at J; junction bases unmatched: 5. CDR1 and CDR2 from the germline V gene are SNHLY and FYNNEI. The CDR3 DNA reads TGTGCCAGCAGTCCGGACAGGAACAACTATGGCTACACCTTC. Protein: CASSPDRNNYGYTF.

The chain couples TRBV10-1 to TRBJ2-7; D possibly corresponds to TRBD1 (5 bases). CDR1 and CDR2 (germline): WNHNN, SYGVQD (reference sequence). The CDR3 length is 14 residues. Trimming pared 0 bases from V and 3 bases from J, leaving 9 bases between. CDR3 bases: TGCGCCAGCAGTGAGTCGTGCAGGGACTACGAGCAGTACTTC. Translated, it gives CASSESCRDYEQYF.

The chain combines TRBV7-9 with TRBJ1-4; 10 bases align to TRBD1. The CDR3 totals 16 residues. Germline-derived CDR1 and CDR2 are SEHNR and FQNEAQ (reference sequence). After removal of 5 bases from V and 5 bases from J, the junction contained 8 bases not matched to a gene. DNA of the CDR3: TGTGCCAGCAGCCACCCGCCGGGACAGGGGAATGAAAAACTGTTTTTT. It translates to CASSHPPGQGNEKLFF.

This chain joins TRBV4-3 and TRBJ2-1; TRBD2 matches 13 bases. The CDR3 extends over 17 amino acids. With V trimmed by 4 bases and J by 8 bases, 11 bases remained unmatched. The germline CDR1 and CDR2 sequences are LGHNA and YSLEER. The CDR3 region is CASSLSPTSGGAYEQFF. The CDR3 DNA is TGCGCCAGCAGCCTATCGCCAACTAGCGGGGGGGCCTATGAGCAGTTCTTC.

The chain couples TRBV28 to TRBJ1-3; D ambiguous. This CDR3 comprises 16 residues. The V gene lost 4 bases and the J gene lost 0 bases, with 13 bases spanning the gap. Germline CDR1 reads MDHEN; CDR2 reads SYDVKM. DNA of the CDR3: TGTGCCAGCAGTTGGGTCAGAGACTACTCTGGAAACACCATATATTTT. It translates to CASSWVRDYSGNTIYF.

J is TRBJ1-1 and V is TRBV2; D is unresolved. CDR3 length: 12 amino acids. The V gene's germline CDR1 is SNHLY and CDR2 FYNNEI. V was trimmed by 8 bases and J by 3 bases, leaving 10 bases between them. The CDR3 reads CASVYRYTEAFF. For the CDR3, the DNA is TGTGCCAGCGTTTATCGGTACACTGAAGCTTTCTTT.

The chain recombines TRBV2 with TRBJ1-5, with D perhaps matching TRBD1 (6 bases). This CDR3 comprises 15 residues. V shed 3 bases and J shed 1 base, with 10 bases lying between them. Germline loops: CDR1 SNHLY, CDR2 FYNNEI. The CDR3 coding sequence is TGTGCCAGCAGTGAGTCGACAGGCAGCAATCAGCCCCAGCATTTT. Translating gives CASSESTGSNQPQHF.

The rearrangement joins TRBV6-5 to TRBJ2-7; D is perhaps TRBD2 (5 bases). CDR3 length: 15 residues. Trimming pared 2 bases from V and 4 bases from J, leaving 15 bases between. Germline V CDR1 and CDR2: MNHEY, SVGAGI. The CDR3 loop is CASSYVRERWYEQYF. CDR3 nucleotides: TGTGCCAGCAGTTACGTGAGGGAGAGGTGGTACGAGCAGTACTTC.

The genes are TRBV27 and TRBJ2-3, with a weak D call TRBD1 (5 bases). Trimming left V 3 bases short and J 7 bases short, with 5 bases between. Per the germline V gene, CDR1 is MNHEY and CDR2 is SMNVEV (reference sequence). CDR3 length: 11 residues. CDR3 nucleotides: TGTGCCAGCAGTTTGGGGCATACGCAGTATTTT. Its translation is CASSLGHTQYF.

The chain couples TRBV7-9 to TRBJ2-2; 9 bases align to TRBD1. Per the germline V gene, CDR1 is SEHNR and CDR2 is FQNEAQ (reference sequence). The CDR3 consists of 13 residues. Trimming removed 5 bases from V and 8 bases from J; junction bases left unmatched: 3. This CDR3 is CASSRTGEGELFF. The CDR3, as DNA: TGTGCCAGCAGCCGGACAGGGGAAGGGGAGCTGTTTTTT.

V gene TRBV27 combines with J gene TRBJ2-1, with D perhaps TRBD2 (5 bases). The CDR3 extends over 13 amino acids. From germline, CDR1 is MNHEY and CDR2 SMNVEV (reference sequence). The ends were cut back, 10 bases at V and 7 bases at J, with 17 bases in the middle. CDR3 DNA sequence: TGTGCCACCCGGTCCAGAGGGCGGAATGAGCAGTTCTTC. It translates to CATRSRGRNEQFF.

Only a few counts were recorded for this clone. CDR3 bases: TGTGCCAGTAAGGCGGGGGCTAGCACAGATACGCAGTATTTT. This sequence encodes CASKAGASTDTQYF. The chain is built from TRBV19 and TRBJ2-3, with D perhaps TRBD2 (7 bases). Deletions cut 7 bases from V and 0 bases from J, with 11 bases between. Germline lookup yields CDR1 LNHDA and CDR2 SQIVND (reference sequence). The CDR3 totals 14 residues.

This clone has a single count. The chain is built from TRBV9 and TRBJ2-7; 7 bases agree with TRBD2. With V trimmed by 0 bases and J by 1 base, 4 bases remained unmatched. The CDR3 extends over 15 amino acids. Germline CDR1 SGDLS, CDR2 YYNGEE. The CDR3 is CASSVGSGVSYEQYF. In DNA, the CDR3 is TGTGCCAGCAGCGTAGGAAGCGGGGTTTCCTACGAGCAGTACTTC.

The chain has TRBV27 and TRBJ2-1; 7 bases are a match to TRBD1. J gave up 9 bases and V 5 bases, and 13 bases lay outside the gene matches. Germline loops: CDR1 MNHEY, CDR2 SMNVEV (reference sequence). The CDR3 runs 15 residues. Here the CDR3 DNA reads TGTGCCAGCAGTACTAACCACGGGACAGTTGGTGAGCAGTTCTTC. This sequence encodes CASSTNHGTVGEQFF.

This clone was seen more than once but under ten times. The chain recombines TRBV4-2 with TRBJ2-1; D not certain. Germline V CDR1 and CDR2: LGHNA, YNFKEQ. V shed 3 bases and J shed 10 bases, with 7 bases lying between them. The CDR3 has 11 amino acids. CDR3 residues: CASSQRAEQFF. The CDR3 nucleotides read TGTGCCAGCAGCCAGCGTGCCGAGCAGTTCTTC.

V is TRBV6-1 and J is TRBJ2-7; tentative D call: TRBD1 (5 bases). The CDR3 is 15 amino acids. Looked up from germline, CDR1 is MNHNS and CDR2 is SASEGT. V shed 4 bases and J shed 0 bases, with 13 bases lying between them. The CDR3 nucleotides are TGTGCCAGCAGTGGGGGCAGGCTGGGCTCCTACGAGCAGTACTTC. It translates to CASSGGRLGSYEQYF.

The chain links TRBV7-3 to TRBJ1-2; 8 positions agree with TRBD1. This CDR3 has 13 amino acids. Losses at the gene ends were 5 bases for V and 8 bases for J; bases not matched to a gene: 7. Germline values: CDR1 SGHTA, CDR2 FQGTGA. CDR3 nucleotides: TGTGCCAGCAGCGACGGACAGGGAGGGGGCTACACCTTC. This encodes CASSDGQGGGYTF.